This entry describes one T cell receptor (beta chain). Its specificity is not known. These data are taken from a study of cytomegalovirus exposure and HLA in healthy donors. Germline V gene lookup returns CDR1 SEHNR and CDR2 FQNEAQ (reference sequence). V gave up 5 bases and J gave up 6 bases, with 11 bases separating them. This CDR3 comprises 13 residues. TCRdb's table, derived via immunoSEQ multiplex PCR, lists solely in-frame clones and lacks some. The sample has about 69,000 clones; under 96% are singletons. General study results and limits: The study recorded fewer than 200 TCR beta chains that were cytomegalovirus-associated. Accounts indicate the classifier identified cytomegalovirus status with strong specificity and sensitivity.

V is TRBV7-9 and J is TRBJ2-1; D is possibly TRBD1 (6 bases). The clonotype originates from a woman younger than 35 in good health and CMV-seropositive. Sequenced input: PBMCs. The CDR3 reads CASSPTGFNEQFF. The CDR3 DNA reads as TGTGCCAGCAGCCCAACAGGGTTCAATGAGCAGTTCTTC.